This paragraph reports one T cell receptor beta chain. Its target is unknown. The PCR made use of 60 Vbeta and 13 Jbeta primers. TCRdb's copy holds only in-frame clones and misses some; the assay was immunoSEQ multiplex PCR. The sample has about 170,000 clones, and its top ten clones hold roughly 1.3%. The CDR3 totals 18 residues. Trimming removed 4 bases from V and 4 bases from J; junction bases left unmatched: 9. Germline V gives CDR1 SGHDT, CDR2 YYEEEE. The record originates from a study of cytomegalovirus exposure and HLA in healthy donors. General study results and limits: The number of N-insertions in an Asian-associated ancestry cluster was reportedly below the 666-donor mean in a later analysis.

This TCR came from a woman in her fifties or sixties in good health and CMV-seronegative. This sequence joins TRBV5-6 and TRBJ2-3; 16 bases map to TRBD2. What was sequenced was PBMCs. The CDR3 DNA reads as TGTGCCAGCAGCCTTGCGGGACTAGCGGGGGGGCCGTCAGATACGCAGTATTTT. It translates to CASSLAGLAGGPSDTQYF.